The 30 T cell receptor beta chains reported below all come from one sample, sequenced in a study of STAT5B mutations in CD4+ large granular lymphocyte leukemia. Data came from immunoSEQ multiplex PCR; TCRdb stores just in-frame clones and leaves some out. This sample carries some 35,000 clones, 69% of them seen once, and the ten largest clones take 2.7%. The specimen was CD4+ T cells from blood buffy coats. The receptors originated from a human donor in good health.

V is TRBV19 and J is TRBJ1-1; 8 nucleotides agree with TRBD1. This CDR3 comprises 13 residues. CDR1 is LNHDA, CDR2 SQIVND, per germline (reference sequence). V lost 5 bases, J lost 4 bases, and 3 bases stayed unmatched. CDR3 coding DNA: TGTGCCAGTAGTGTACAGGGGGGCACTGAAGCTTTCTTT. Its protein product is CASSVQGGTEAFF.

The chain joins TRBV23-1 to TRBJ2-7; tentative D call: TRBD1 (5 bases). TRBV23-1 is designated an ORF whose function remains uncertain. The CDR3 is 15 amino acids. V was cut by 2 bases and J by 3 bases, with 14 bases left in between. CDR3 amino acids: CASSQRNGTGYEQYF. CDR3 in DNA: TGCGCCAGCAGTCAAAGAAACGGAACAGGCTACGAGCAGTACTTC.

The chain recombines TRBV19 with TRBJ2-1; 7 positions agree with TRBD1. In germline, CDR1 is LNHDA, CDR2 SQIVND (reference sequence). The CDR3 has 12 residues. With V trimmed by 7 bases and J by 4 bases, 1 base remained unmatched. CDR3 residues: CASKDRYNEQFF. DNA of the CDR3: TGTGCCAGTAAGGACAGGTACAATGAGCAGTTCTTC.

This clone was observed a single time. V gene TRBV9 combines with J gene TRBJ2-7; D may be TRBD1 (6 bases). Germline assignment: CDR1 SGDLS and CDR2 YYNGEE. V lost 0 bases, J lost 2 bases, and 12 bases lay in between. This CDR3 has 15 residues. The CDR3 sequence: CASSVDGTPAYEQYF. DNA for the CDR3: TGTGCCAGCAGCGTAGACGGGACACCAGCCTACGAGCAGTACTTC.

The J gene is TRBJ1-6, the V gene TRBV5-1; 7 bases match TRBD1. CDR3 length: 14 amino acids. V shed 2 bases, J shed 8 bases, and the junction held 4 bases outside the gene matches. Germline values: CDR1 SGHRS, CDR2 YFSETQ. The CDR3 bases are TGCGCCAGCAGCTTAGTAGGGGGCGATTCACCCCTCCACTTT. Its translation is CASSLVGGDSPLHF. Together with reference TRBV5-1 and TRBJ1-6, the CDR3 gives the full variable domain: KAGVTQTPRYLIKTRGQQVTLSCSPISGHRSVSWYQQTPGQGLQFLFEYFSETQRNKGNFPGRFSGRQFSNSRSEMNVSTLELGDSALYLCASSLVGGDSPLHFGNGTRLTVT.

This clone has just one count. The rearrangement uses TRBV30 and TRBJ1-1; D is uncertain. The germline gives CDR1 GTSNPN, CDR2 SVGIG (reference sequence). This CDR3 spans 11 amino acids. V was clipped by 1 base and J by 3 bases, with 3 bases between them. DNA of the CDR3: TGTGCCTGGAGTGGAGACACTGAAGCTTTCTTT. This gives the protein CAWSGDTEAFF.

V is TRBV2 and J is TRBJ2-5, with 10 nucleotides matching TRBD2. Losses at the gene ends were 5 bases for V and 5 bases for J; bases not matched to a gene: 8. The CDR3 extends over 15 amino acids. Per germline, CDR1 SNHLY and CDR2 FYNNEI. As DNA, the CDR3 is TGTGCCAGCAGTCGTCGGCTAGCGGGGGCTGAGACCCAGTACTTC. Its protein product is CASSRRLAGAETQYF.

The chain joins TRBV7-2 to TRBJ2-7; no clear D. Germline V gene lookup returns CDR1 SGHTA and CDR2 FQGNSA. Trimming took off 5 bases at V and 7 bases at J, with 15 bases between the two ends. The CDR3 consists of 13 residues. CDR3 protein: CASSQVNLREQYF. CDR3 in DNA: TGTGCCAGCAGCCAAGTAAATCTCCGGGAGCAGTACTTC.

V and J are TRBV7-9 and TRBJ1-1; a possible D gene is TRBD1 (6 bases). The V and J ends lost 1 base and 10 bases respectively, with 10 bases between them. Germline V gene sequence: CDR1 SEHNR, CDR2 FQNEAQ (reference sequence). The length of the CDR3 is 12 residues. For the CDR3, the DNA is TGTGCCAGCAGCTTAGGAGGAGGGGGAGCTTTCTTT. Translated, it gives CASSLGGGGAFF.

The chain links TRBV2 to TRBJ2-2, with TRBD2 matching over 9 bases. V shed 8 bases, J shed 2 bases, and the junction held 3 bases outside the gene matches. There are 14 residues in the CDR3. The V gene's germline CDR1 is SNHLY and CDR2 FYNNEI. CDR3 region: CASGGTSNTGELFF. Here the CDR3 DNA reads TGTGCCAGCGGGGGGACTAGCAACACCGGGGAGCTGTTTTTT.

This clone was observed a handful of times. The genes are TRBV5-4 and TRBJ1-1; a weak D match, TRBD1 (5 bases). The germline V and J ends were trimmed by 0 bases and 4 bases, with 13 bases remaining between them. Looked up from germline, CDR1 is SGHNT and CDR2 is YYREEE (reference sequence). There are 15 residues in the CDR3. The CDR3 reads CASSLGGAGSTEAFF. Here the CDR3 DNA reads TGTGCCAGCAGCTTGGGGGGAGCAGGGAGCACTGAAGCTTTCTTT.

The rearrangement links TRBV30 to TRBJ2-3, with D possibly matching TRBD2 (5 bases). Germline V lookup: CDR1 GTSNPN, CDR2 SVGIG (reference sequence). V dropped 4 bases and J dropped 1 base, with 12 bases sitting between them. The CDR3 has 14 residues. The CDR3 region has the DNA TGTGCCTGGACCTCCCGGCGGGGCACAGATACGCAGTATTTT. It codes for CAWTSRRGTDTQYF.

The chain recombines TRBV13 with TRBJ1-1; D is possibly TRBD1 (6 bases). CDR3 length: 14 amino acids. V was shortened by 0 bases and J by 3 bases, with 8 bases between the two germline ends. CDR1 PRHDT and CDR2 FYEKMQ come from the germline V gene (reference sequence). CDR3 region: CASSLGQGDTEAFF. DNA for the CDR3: TGTGCCAGCAGCTTAGGACAGGGAGACACTGAAGCTTTCTTT.

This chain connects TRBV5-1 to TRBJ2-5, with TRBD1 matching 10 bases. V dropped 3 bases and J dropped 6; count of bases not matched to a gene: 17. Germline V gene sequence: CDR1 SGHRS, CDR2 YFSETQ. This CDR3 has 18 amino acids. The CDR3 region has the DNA TGCGCCAGCAGCTACCTCGGATTCGGACAGGGGGGATTGCAGACCCAGTACTTC. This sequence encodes CASSYLGFGQGGLQTQYF.

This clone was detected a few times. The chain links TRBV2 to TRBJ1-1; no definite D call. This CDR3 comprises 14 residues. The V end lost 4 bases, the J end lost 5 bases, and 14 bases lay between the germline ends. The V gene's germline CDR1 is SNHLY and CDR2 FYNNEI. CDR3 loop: CASSVGRGFTEAFF. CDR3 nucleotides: TGTGCCAGCAGTGTAGGGAGAGGGTTTACTGAAGCTTTCTTT.

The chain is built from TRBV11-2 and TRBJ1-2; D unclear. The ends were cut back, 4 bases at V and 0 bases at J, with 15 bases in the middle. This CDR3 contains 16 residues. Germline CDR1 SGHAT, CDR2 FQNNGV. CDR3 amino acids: CASSSSRLLANYGYTF. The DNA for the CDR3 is TGTGCCAGCAGCTCTAGCCGACTCTTAGCTAACTATGGCTACACCTTC.

CDR3 protein: CASSLPGYGSPLHF. CDR3 bases: TGTGCCAGCAGTCTCCCGGGGTATGGGTCACCCCTCCACTTT. The chain links TRBV27 to TRBJ1-6; D is uncertain. From germline, CDR1 is MNHEY and CDR2 SMNVEV (reference sequence). There are 14 residues in the CDR3. Trimming removed 5 bases from V and 10 bases from J, with 15 bases in between.

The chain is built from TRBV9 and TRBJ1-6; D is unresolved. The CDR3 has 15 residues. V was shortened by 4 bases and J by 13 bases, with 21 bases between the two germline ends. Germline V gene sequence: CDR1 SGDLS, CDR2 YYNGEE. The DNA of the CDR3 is TGTGCCAGCAGCATCAGGCAGGACCCCTCGGGGCCCCTCCACTTT. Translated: CASSIRQDPSGPLHF.

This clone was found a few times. The CDR3 here is CASSLDTEAFF. In DNA form, the CDR3 reads TGCGCCAGCAGCTTGGACACTGAAGCTTTCTTT. V gene TRBV5-1 combines with J gene TRBJ1-1; D is uncertain. CDR3 length equals 11 residues. V gave up 0 bases and J gave up 3 bases, with 0 bases separating them. The germline CDR1 and CDR2 sequences are SGHRS and YFSETQ. Full variable domain (remainder filled in from reference TRBV5-1 and TRBJ1-1): KAGVTQTPRYLIKTRGQQVTLSCSPISGHRSVSWYQQTPGQGLQFLFEYFSETQRNKGNFPGRFSGRQFSNSRSEMNVSTLELGDSALYLCASSLDTEAFFGQGTRLTVV.

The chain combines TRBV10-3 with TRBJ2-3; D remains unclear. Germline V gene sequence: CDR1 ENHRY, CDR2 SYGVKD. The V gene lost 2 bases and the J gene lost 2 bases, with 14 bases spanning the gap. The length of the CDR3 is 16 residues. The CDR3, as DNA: TGTGCCATCAGTGAGAGGTTAGGCACCACCACAGATACGCAGTATTTT. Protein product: CAISERLGTTTDTQYF.

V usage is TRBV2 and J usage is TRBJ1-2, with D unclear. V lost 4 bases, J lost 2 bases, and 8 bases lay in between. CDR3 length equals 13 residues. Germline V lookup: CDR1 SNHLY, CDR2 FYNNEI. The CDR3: CASSVPGNYGYTF. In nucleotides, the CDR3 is TGTGCCAGCAGTGTACCCGGGAACTATGGCTACACCTTC. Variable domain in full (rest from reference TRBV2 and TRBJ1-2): EPEVTQTPSHQVTQMGQEVILRCVPISNHLYFYWYRQILGQKVEFLVSFYNNEISEKSEIFDDQFSVERPDGSNFTLKIRSTKLEDSAMYFCASSVPGNYGYTFGSGTRLTVV.

The CDR3 region has the DNA TGTGCCAGTAGTCGAACAGGGTTTAAAACGAATGGCTACACCTTC. This encodes CASSRTGFKTNGYTF. The V call is TRBV19, the J call TRBJ1-2, with D possibly being TRBD1 (6 bases). The CDR3 loop spans 15 amino acids. Germline CDR1 is LNHDA and CDR2 is SQIVND (reference sequence). Trimming removed 5 bases from V and 6 bases from J, with 19 bases in between.

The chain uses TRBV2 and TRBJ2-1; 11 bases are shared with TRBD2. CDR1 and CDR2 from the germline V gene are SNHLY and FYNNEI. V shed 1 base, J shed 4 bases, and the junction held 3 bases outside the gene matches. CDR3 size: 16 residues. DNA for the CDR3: TGTGCCAGCAGTGAAGGGGCTAGCGGGGGGTACAATGAGCAGTTCTTC. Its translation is CASSEGASGGYNEQFF. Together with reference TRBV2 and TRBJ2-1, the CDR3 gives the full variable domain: EPEVTQTPSHQVTQMGQEVILRCVPISNHLYFYWYRQILGQKVEFLVSFYNNEISEKSEIFDDQFSVERPDGSNFTLKIRSTKLEDSAMYFCASSEGASGGYNEQFFGPGTRLTVL.

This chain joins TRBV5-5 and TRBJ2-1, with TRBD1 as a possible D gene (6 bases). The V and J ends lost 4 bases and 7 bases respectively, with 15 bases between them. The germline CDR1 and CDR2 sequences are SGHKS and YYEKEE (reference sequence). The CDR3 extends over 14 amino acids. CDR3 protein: CASSDTRGANEQFF. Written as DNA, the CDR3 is TGTGCCAGCAGCGATACCAGGGGAGCGAATGAGCAGTTCTTC.

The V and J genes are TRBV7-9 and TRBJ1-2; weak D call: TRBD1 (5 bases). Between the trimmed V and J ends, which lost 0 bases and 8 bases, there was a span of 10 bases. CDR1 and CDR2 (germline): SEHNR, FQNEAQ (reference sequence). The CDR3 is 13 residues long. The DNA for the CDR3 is TGTGCCAGCAGCTTAGCCGGGACCCCGGGCTACACCTTC. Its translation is CASSLAGTPGYTF. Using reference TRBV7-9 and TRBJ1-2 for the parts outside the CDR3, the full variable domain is DTGVSQNPRHKITKRGQNVTFRCDPISEHNRLYWYRQTLGQGPEFLTYFQNEAQLEKSRLLSDRFSAERPKGSFSTLEIQRTEQGDSAMYLCASSLAGTPGYTFGSGTRLTVV.

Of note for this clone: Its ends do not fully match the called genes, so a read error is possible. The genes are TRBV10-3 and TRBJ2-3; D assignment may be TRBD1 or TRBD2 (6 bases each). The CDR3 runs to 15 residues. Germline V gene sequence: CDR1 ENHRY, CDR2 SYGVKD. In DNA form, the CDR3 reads TGTGCCATCAGTGAGGGGGGGCGATACACAGATATGCAGTATTTT. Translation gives CAISEGGRYTDMQYF.

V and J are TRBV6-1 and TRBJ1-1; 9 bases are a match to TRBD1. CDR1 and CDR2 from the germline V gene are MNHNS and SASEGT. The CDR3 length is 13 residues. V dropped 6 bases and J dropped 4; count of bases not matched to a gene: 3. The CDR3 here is CASRGQGSTEAFF. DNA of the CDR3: TGTGCCAGCAGAGGACAGGGGTCCACTGAAGCTTTCTTT.

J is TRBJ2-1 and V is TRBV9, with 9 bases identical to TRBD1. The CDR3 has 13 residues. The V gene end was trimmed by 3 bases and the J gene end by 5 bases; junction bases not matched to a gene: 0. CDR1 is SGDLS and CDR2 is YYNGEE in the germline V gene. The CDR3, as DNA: TGTGCCAGCAGCGGACAGGGGGACAATGAGCAGTTCTTC. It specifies CASSGQGDNEQFF.

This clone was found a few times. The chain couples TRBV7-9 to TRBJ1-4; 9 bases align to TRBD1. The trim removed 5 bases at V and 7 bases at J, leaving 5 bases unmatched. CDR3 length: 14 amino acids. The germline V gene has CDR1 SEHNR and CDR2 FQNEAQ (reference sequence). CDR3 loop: CASSIRQGGEKLFF. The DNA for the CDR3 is TGTGCCAGCAGCATAAGACAGGGGGGTGAAAAACTGTTTTTT. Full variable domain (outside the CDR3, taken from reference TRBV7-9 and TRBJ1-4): DTGVSQNPRHKITKRGQNVTFRCDPISEHNRLYWYRQTLGQGPEFLTYFQNEAQLEKSRLLSDRFSAERPKGSFSTLEIQRTEQGDSAMYLCASSIRQGGEKLFFGSGTQLSVL.

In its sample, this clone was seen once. The CDR3 reads CASRGGIADTQYF. The CDR3 nucleotides are TGTGCCAGCCGGGGGGGGATCGCAGATACGCAGTATTTT. This sequence joins TRBV2 and TRBJ2-3; 8 nucleotides agree with TRBD2. The CDR3 is 13 residues long. The germline V gene has CDR1 SNHLY and CDR2 FYNNEI. Trimming cost V 8 bases and J 4 bases; bases outside gene matches: 5.